These 13 T cell receptor beta chains share one sample of origin, sequenced in a study of Ad26.COV2.S vaccination and SARS-CoV-2 variants. Treatment given: some 20 received Ad26.COV2.S at low or high dose, single or two shots; 5 received placebo; per-sample allocation not given. Sampling was performed 63 days after the first vaccine or placebo injection. Clones were sequenced by immunoSEQ multiplex PCR, and TCRdb holds only the in-frame ones, with some missing. The sample records 500,000 or so clones, around 85% being singletons. The sample was peripheral blood, taken in a trial of Ad26.COV2.S vaccine versus placebo. Receptor source: a person aged 18-65 years who received the Ad26.COV2.S COVID-19 vaccine or a placebo.

The CDR3 loop reads CASRWGQGEPLHF. The CDR3 DNA follows: TGTGCCAGCAGGTGGGGACAGGGCGAGCCCCTCCACTTT. The chain employs TRBV6-5 and TRBJ1-6, with 9 bases matching TRBD1. Germline V gene sequence: CDR1 MNHEY, CDR2 SVGAGI. CDR3 length equals 13 residues. J was trimmed by 13 bases and V by 6 bases; bases with no gene match: 7.

CDR3: CASSYRGQGGDEQFF. The CDR3 DNA sequence: TGTGCCAGCAGTTACAGGGGACAGGGGGGGGATGAGCAGTTCTTC. The V and J genes are TRBV6-6 and TRBJ2-1; TRBD1 aligns across 11 bases. The germline V gene has CDR1 MNHNY and CDR2 SVGAGI (reference sequence). The CDR3 consists of 15 residues. V dropped 2 bases and J dropped 8; count of bases not matched to a gene: 5.

This rearrangement joins TRBV7-2 to TRBJ2-7, with D uncertain. The CDR3 runs 15 residues. The germline V and J ends were trimmed by 4 bases and 2 bases, with 15 bases remaining between them. CDR1 is SGHTA and CDR2 is FQGNSA in the germline V gene. CDR3 protein: CASSSRVAKPYEQYF. CDR3 DNA sequence: TGTGCCAGCAGCTCCCGCGTCGCAAAACCCTACGAGCAGTACTTC.

The chain uses TRBV5-4 and TRBJ2-3; the D gene is possibly TRBD2 (5 bases). The germline V gene encodes CDR1 SGHNT and CDR2 YYREEE (reference sequence). This CDR3 is built from 15 residues. V gave up 2 bases and J gave up 2 bases, with 12 bases separating them. Here the CDR3 DNA reads TGTGCCAGCAGCTTCCCGGAGGCGTACACAGATACGCAGTATTTT. Translated, it gives CASSFPEAYTDTQYF.

This chain links TRBV28 with TRBJ2-5; 7 bases are shared with TRBD2. The V segment lost 5 bases and the J segment 5 bases; nucleotides outside the gene matches: 5. The germline CDR1 and CDR2 sequences are MDHEN and SYDVKM. The CDR3 runs 13 residues. The CDR3 DNA sequence: TGTGCCAGCAGTGCACCCGGGGGGGAGACCCAGTACTTC. This encodes CASSAPGGETQYF.

The V and J genes are TRBV6-5 and TRBJ1-1, with D tentatively TRBD1 (5 bases). The germline V and J ends were trimmed by 5 bases and 1 base, with 11 bases remaining between them. There are 14 residues in the CDR3. CDR1 is MNHEY, CDR2 SVGAGI, per germline. The CDR3 loop reads CASSTTGPNTEAFF. CDR3 in DNA: TGTGCCAGCAGTACTACGGGGCCGAACACTGAAGCTTTCTTT.

The genes are TRBV23-1 and TRBJ2-1, with TRBD1 identical over 8 bases. TRBV23-1 has ORF status, its function being uncertain. The CDR3 runs to 14 residues. The CDR3 region is CPPPTGVKSNEQFF. The CDR3 region has the DNA TGCCCACCCCCGACAGGGGTAAAGTCCAATGAGCAGTTCTTC.

This clone was counted many times. The J gene is TRBJ1-1, the V gene TRBV11-2, with 8 bases matching TRBD1. J gave up 4 bases and V 4 bases, and 11 bases lay outside the gene matches. The CDR3 loop spans 16 amino acids. CDR1 is SGHAT and CDR2 is FQNNGV in the germline V gene. CDR3 amino acids: CASSSRGQGRATEAFF. CDR3 DNA: TGTGCCAGCAGCTCGAGAGGACAGGGAAGGGCCACTGAAGCTTTCTTT.

This clone has a handful of counts. This chain uses TRBV4-2 with TRBJ1-2; D unresolved. In germline, CDR1 is LGHNA, CDR2 YNFKEQ. The V end was cut by 7 bases, the J end by 0 bases, with 12 bases between. This CDR3 region has 14 residues. The CDR3 protein is CASTHEGSNYGYTF. CDR3 DNA sequence: TGTGCCAGCACACACGAGGGATCTAACTATGGCTACACCTTC.

The V and J genes are TRBV6-2 or TRBV6-3 and TRBJ1-6; D remains unclear. In germline, CDR1 is MNHEY, CDR2 SVGEGT. The CDR3 has 15 amino acids. V was cut by 2 bases and J by 10 bases, with 15 bases left in between. CDR3 amino acids: CASSYVLGKDSPLHF. The DNA for the CDR3 is TGTGCCAGCAGTTACGTCTTGGGGAAAGACTCACCCCTCCACTTT.

The J gene is TRBJ2-1, the V gene TRBV9; D not certain. This CDR3 spans 15 amino acids. V was clipped by 2 bases and J by 0 bases, with 9 bases between them. Looked up from germline, CDR1 is SGDLS and CDR2 is YYNGEE. CDR3 loop: CASSVASDSYNEQFF. CDR3 in DNA: TGTGCCAGCAGCGTCGCGTCAGACTCCTACAATGAGCAGTTCTTC.

The chain carries TRBV7-3 and TRBJ2-7, with 7 positions matching TRBD1. Germline CDR1 and CDR2: SGHTA and FQGTGA. This CDR3 spans 15 amino acids. V was pared by 3 bases and J by 0 bases, with 5 bases of the junction left unmatched. The CDR3 DNA sequence: TGTGCCAGCAGCTTGAGGGGACAGTCCTCCTACGAGCAGTACTTC. This sequence encodes CASSLRGQSSYEQYF.

Comments on this clone: Likely a read error: the CDR3 ends without its conserved phenylalanine or tryptophan. No DNA is shown, since the ends of the CDR3 on it are uncertain; the CDR3 is the one TCRdb lists. The chain combines TRBV5-4 with TRBJ1-1; TRBD1, the D gene given by the table, was not confirmed from the DNA. Per the germline V gene, CDR1 is SGHNT and CDR2 is YYREEE (reference sequence). Ends included, the CDR3 has 14 residues. The CDR3 sequence: CASSPMPGQEGTGL.